The clone carrying this T cell receptor beta chain was seen at least ten times. The CDR3 loop spans 14 amino acids. Trimming took off 5 bases at V and 4 bases at J, with 14 bases between the two ends. Germline V gene sequence: CDR1 SGHAT, CDR2 FQDESV (reference sequence). The sample belongs to a study of regulatory T cells in long-lasting Graves disease. Time point reported: newly diagnosed GD, antithyroid drugs for less than 3 months. Construction of the TCR library relied on RNA isolated from PBMCs. Assembly of TCR beta libraries relied on iRepertoire HTBI primers together with Arm-PCR of CDR3 regions. TCRdb used MiXCR to reprocess the multiplex PCR reads, holding one entry per CDR3 protein. The sample shows roughly 500,000 distinct CDR3 sequences, 13% of them seen only once. These data also featured in a second study, about T cells in Graves' hyperthyroidism and ophthalmopathy.

Sample: peripheral blood mononuclear cells (PBMCs), taken at new diagnosis, from a patient treated with antithyroid drugs. The origin of this receptor is a man aged 25 to 40 with Graves disease. The chain links TRBV11-1 to TRBJ2-5; a possible D gene is TRBD2 (5 bases). CDR3 sequence (DNA): TGTGCCAGCAGCCTTCCAGGACTGGTAGAGACCCAGTACTTC. Its protein is CASSLPGLVETQYF.